This T cell receptor (beta chain) emerged from a study of T-cell memory formation after mild COVID-19. TCRdb re-called the 5' RACE reads with MiXCR, one entry per CDR3 protein. The sample carries under 200,000 distinct CDR3 sequences, roughly 28% recorded once. This clonotype was picked up many times. The antigen remains unidentified. The germline CDR1 and CDR2 sequences are MNHEY and SVGAGI. The CDR3 is 16 amino acids. With V trimmed by 7 bases and J by 1 base, 10 bases remained unmatched. Notes on the study in general: SARS-CoV-2 specificity was not confirmed for second-wave clones peaking on day 37. Certain responding clones were present in pre-infection memory, suggesting participation of cross-reactive memory. Clones contracting day 15 to 85 were balanced CD4/CD8; later expanders leaned CD4+.

The sequence derives from an adult woman who had mild COVID-19 (a few samples of this study predate the infection). Cell type and time point are not known. V usage is TRBV6-5 and J usage is TRBJ2-1; 7 nucleotides line up with TRBD1. Sample: PBMCs or a T cell subset sorted from them (not recorded which). The CDR3 is CASKLSGTASYNEQFF. DNA of the CDR3: TGTGCCAGCAAACTTTCAGGGACAGCTTCCTACAATGAGCAGTTCTTC.